This T cell receptor (beta chain) was recorded in a study of cytomegalovirus exposure and HLA in healthy donors. PCR employed 60 Vbeta and 13 Jbeta primers. The table came from immunoSEQ multiplex PCR; TCRdb's copy has only in-frame clones and leaves some out. The sample includes tens of thousands of clones, around three fifths of them seen just once. The source is a human donor in good health. Specimen: PBMCs.

CDR3 coding DNA: TGCAGCGTCTCAACCGGGCGCGGGTCCTACAATGAGCAGTTCTTC. This translates into CSVSTGRGSYNEQFF. This chain joins TRBV29-1 and TRBJ2-1, with D perhaps matching TRBD2 (5 bases). Germline CDR1 is SQVTM and CDR2 is ANQGSEA. CDR3 length: 15 residues. Trimming took 6 bases from V and 1 from J, leaving 16 bases between them.